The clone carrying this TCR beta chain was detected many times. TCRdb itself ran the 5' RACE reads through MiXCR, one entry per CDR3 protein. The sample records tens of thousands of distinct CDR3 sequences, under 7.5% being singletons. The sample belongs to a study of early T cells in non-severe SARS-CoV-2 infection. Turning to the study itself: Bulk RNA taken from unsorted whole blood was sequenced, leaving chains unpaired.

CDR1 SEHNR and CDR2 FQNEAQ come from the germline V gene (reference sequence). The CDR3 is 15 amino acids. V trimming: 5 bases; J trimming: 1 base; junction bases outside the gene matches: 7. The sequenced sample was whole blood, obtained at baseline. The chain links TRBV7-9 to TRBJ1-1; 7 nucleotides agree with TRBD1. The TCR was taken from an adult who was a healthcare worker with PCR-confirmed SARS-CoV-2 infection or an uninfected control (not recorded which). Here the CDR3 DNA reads TGTGCCAGCAGCCGAGATCGGACAGGGAACACTGAAGCTTTCTTT. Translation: CASSRDRTGNTEAFF.